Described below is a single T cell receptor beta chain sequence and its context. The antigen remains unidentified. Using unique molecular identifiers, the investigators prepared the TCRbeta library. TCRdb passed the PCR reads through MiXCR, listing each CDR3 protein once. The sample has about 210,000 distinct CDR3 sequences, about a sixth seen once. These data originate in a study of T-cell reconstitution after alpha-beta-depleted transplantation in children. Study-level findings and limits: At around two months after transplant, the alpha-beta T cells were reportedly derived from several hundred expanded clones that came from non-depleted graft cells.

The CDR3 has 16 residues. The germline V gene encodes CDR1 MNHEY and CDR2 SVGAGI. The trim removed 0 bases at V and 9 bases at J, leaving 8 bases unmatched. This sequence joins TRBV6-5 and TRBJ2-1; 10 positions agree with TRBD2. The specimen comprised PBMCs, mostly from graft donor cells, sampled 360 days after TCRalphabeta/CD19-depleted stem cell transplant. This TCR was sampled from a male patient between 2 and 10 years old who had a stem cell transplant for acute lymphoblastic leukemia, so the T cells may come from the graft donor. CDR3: CASSYSGAGGPVEQFF. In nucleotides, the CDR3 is TGTGCCAGCAGTTACTCGGGAGCGGGGGGGCCGGTTGAGCAGTTCTTC.